Listed below are T cell receptor beta chains from one sample, sequenced in a study of T cells in tumors after PD-1 blockade. Produced via immunoSEQ multiplex PCR; TCRdb's table is partial and in-frame only. The sample carries around 14,000 clones, roughly two thirds recorded once. The sample consisted of tumor tissue, taken after anti-PD-1 treatment. Every receptor here comes from a human donor with cutaneous squamous cell carcinoma. CDR3s include the opening cysteine and the closing phenylalanine or tryptophan. D genes are given only for firm matches. Expanded clones get a size class; other rows say once, few or many, or leave the size out.

TGTGCCAGCTCACCGGGACAGCCGAATCAGCCCCAGCATTTT	CASSPGQPNQPQHF	.	TRBV18	TRBJ1-5	TRBD1
TGTGCCAGCAGTTTATCTAACCCTAGCGGATACGAGCAGTACTTC	CASSLSNPSGYEQYF	.	TRBV27	TRBJ2-7	TRBD2
TGTGCCAGCAGTTTAAATCAGGGGGGCGAGCAGTACTTC	CASSLNQGGEQYF	.	TRBV27	TRBJ2-7	.
TGTGCCAGCAGCTTGGACAGGGCGGGAGCGGAGACCCAGTACTTC	CASSLDRAGAETQYF	.	TRBV5-4	TRBJ2-5	.
TGTGCCAGCAGCTTATCCTCCGGGACAGCCGCCTCAGGTACCTTC	CASSLSSGTAASGTF	.	TRBV7-8	TRBJ1-2	TRBD1
TGTGCCACCAGTGAGTCGGACACCGGGGAGCTGTTTTTT	CATSESDTGELFF	.	TRBV24-1	TRBJ2-2	.
TGTGCCAGCAGTCTTTTAAGCCCCTTCCCACTGTGCTCCTACAATGAGCAGTTCTTC	CASSLLSPFPLCSYNEQFF	few	TRBV21-1	TRBJ2-1	.
TGTGCCAGCAGCTTAGATTGGAGAAATTCACCCCTCCACTTT	CASSLDWRNSPLHF	.	TRBV7-2	TRBJ1-6	.
TGTGCCAGCAGCTTAGCTTGGACAGGGGAGTTCGGGCAGTACTTC	CASSLAWTGEFGQYF	.	TRBV7-2	TRBJ2-7	TRBD1
TGTGCCAGCAGCTTGGCTATCGGCAGGTCCTACGAGCAGTACTTC	CASSLAIGRSYEQYF	once	TRBV5-4	TRBJ2-7	.
TGTGCCAGCAGCCAAGTGCTGAGGCATGGGTCCTACAATGAGCAGTTCTTC	CASSQVLRHGSYNEQFF	once	TRBV3-1/TRBV3-2	TRBJ2-1	.
TGTGCCAGCAGCGCAGCCCCGGGTGAGCAGTTCTTC	CASSAAPGEQFF	.	TRBV9	TRBJ2-1	.
TGCGCCAGCAGCTTGAGGACAGCCACAGATACGCAGTATTTT	CASSLRTATDTQYF	medium-sized	TRBV5-1	TRBJ2-3	.
TGTGCCAGCAGTGGGACTAGCGGGAGGGCATACGAGCAGTACTTC	CASSGTSGRAYEQYF	.	TRBV6-2/TRBV6-3	TRBJ2-7	TRBD2
TGTGCCTGGAGTGGCGAGAGTCGACCTCACTCCTACAATGAGCAGTTCTTC	CAWSGESRPHSYNEQFF	.	TRBV30	TRBJ2-1	.
TGTGCCAGCAGTATACCGGGGACTCACTATGGCTACACCTTC	CASSIPGTHYGYTF	.	TRBV28	TRBJ1-2	.
TGTGCCAGCAGCGCCAACAGGGAAACAGCTTTCTTT	CASSANRETAFF	few	TRBV9	TRBJ1-1	.
TGTGCCAGCAGCCAAGATTTCGGCTCGGAACAGGCCTACACCGGGGAGCTGTTTTTT	CASSQDFGSEQAYTGELFF	few	TRBV3-1/TRBV3-2	TRBJ2-2	.
TGTGCCAGTAGTAGTGTAGCGGGAAACTACAATGAGCAGTTCTTC	CASSSVAGNYNEQFF	.	TRBV19	TRBJ2-1	TRBD2
TGTGCCAGCAGCGAGAACGGACAGGGTCGTCAGCCCCAGCATTTT	CASSENGQGRQPQHF	.	TRBV7-2	TRBJ1-5	TRBD1
TGTGCCAGCAGCCGCGGGACAGCTAATGAAAAACTGTTTTTT	CASSRGTANEKLFF	once	TRBV7-2	TRBJ1-4	TRBD1
TGTGCCAGCGGCAAATCGACAGGGGCCGACGAGCAGTACTTC	CASGKSTGADEQYF	.	TRBV27	TRBJ2-7	TRBD1
TGCGCCAGCAGCAGACAGGGGGCGGACACTGAAGCTTTCTTT	CASSRQGADTEAFF	few	TRBV5-1	TRBJ1-1	TRBD1
TGTGCCAGCAGCTTAGATCCCGGTGATACGCAGTATTTT	CASSLDPGDTQYF	.	TRBV7-3	TRBJ2-3	.
TGTGCCAGCAGCGTAGAGGCTAGCGGGTTATCAGAGCAGTACTTC	CASSVEASGLSEQYF	few	TRBV9	TRBJ2-7	TRBD2
TGTGCCAGCAGCCAAGATAGCGCTGGTCCGTACAATGAGCAGTTCTTC	CASSQDSAGPYNEQFF	.	TRBV14	TRBJ2-1	.
TGTGCCAGCAGCTTGGCCTCCCTAGCGGGAGGGCCGCGTAATGAGCAGTTCTTC	CASSLASLAGGPRNEQFF	.	TRBV5-8	TRBJ2-1	TRBD2
TGTGCCAGCAGCCTCCGGGAGGTTGCAGATACGCAGTATTTT	CASSLREVADTQYF	few	TRBV6-5	TRBJ2-3	TRBD2
TGTGCCAGCAGTGACGGACAGGTGAACACTGAAGCTTTCTTT	CASSDGQVNTEAFF	.	TRBV2	TRBJ1-1	TRBD1
TGTGCCAGCTCACCACGGACAGAGAACACTGAAGCTTTCTTT	CASSPRTENTEAFF	.	TRBV18	TRBJ1-1	.
TGTGCCAGCAGCTCAGGACAGGGGGATTTGGGCTACACCTTC	CASSSGQGDLGYTF	few	TRBV7-9	TRBJ1-2	TRBD1
TGTGCCTGGAGTCGACAGGGCCATGGCTACACCTTC	CAWSRQGHGYTF	.	TRBV30	TRBJ1-2	TRBD1
TGCGCCAGCAGCCAAGCGATTAGCGGGTCTAGCACAGATACGCAGTATTTT	CASSQAISGSSTDTQYF	.	TRBV4-3	TRBJ2-3	TRBD2
TGTGCCAGCAGCTTAGTCAGAGGGGACTACGAGCAGTACTTC	CASSLVRGDYEQYF	.	TRBV7-2	TRBJ2-7	.
TGTGCCAGTCGGGCCTTCGATAGCAATCAGCCCCAGCATTTT	CASRAFDSNQPQHF	.	TRBV19	TRBJ1-5	.
TGTGCCATTTGGACAGGGGTGAGGACTAGCACAGATACGCAGTATTTT	CAIWTGVRTSTDTQYF	.	TRBV10-3	TRBJ2-3	TRBD1
TGTGCCAGCAGTGAATGGTTGCGGAGCCGATCCTACAATGAGCAGTTCTTC	CASSEWLRSRSYNEQFF	.	TRBV2	TRBJ2-1	.
TGTGCCAGCAGCGTAGGGGGGACACAAGCTTACGAGCAGTACTTC	CASSVGGTQAYEQYF	once	TRBV9	TRBJ2-7	.
TGTGCCAGCAGCCCCGGGACAGGGAAGAACACTGAAGCTTTCTTT	CASSPGTGKNTEAFF	.	TRBV3-1/TRBV3-2	TRBJ1-1	TRBD1
TGTGCCAGCAGACGGGGCGGGGGGGCCGGTGAGCAGTTCTTC	CASRRGGGAGEQFF	.	TRBV6-6	TRBJ2-1	TRBD2
TGTGCCAGCAGTTTTAAGTGGGCCCACCGCAATGAGCAGTTCTTC	CASSFKWAHRNEQFF	.	TRBV27	TRBJ2-1	.
TGTGCCAGCAGCCCGATCGCGGACTATGGCTACACCTTC	CASSPIADYGYTF	.	TRBV3-1/TRBV3-2	TRBJ1-2	.
TGTGCCAGCAGTTTACCCCGACAGGGTGTAGGAGAAAAACTGTTTTTT	CASSLPRQGVGEKLFF	few	TRBV28	TRBJ1-4	TRBD1
TGCGCCAGCAGCCAATTCCGAGGAAGGACTGAAGCTTTCTTT	CASSQFRGRTEAFF	.	TRBV4-3	TRBJ1-1	.
TGTGCCAGCAGCGGGGGGACTAGCGGTCGCACAGATACGCAGTATTTT	CASSGGTSGRTDTQYF	few	TRBV7-2	TRBJ2-3	TRBD2
TGTGCCAGCAGCCCGGGGGGGGCGGACGCGCAGTATTTT	CASSPGGADAQYF	.	TRBV3-1/TRBV3-2	TRBJ2-3	TRBD2